The next 30 T cell receptor beta chains were all read from a single sample in a study of cytomegalovirus exposure and HLA in healthy donors. This PCR relied on a set of 60 Vbeta primers and 13 Jbeta primers. Profiling relied on immunoSEQ multiplex PCR, and the TCRdb table lists in-frame clones only, not all of them. Of 130,000 to 150,000 clones listed, more than 75% are singletons. The sequencing input was PBMCs. The receptors derive from a woman aged 18-29 years in good health and CMV-seropositive.

The genes are TRBV6-5 and TRBJ2-6; D possibly corresponds to TRBD2 (5 bases). This CDR3 comprises 15 residues. Trimming pared 5 bases from V and 3 bases from J, leaving 11 bases between. In germline, CDR1 is MNHEY, CDR2 SVGAGI. The CDR3 DNA reads as TGTGCCAGCAGTACCGCGGGCGTTGGGGCCAACGTCCTGACTTTC. This sequence encodes CASSTAGVGANVLTF.

This sequence joins TRBV7-9 and TRBJ1-2; D might be TRBD1 (5 bases). Germline CDR1 SEHNR, CDR2 FQNEAQ (reference sequence). Trimming shortened V by 7 bases and J by 1 base, and 19 bases separated the two germline ends. The CDR3 is 16 residues long. This CDR3 is CASTLGGLAVNYGYTF. For the CDR3, the DNA is TGTGCCAGCACGCTCGGGGGACTCGCCGTTAACTATGGCTACACCTTC.

The rearrangement links TRBV10-2 to TRBJ1-1; D possibly corresponds to TRBD1 (5 bases). Between the trimmed V and J ends, which lost 3 bases and 5 bases, there was a span of 13 bases. Germline V gene sequence: CDR1 WSHSY, CDR2 SAAADI. The CDR3 is made up of 14 amino acids. Written as DNA, the CDR3 is TGCGCCAGCAGTGAAGGTGGGGGGGTAACTGAAGCTTTCTTT. Residues: CASSEGGGVTEAFF.

The chain is built from TRBV5-4 and TRBJ1-1; perhaps TRBD1 as D (6 bases). The V end was cut by 2 bases, the J end by 9 bases, with 17 bases between. Germline CDR1 and CDR2: SGHNT and YYREEE (reference sequence). This CDR3 has 14 residues. The CDR3 DNA reads as TGTGCCAGCAGCTTTGTCGATATGCAGGGGAAAGCTTTCTTT. It codes for CASSFVDMQGKAFF.

V gene TRBV5-8 combines with J gene TRBJ1-5; tentative D call: TRBD1 (5 bases). The V gene's germline CDR1 is SGHTS and CDR2 YDEGEE. The length of the CDR3 is 14 residues. V shed 0 bases and J shed 2 bases, with 6 bases lying between them. The CDR3 sequence: CASSLEGGNQPQHF. In DNA, the CDR3 is TGTGCCAGCAGCTTGGAAGGGGGCAATCAGCCCCAGCATTTT.

This chain's CDR3 is CTSSQPGTGFGYTF. The CDR3 nucleotides are TGCACCAGCAGCCAACCCGGGACAGGCTTTGGCTACACCTTC. The J gene is TRBJ1-2, the V gene TRBV1; whether TRBD1, the table's D call, matches the DNA was not checked. TRBV1 is an annotated pseudogene. This CDR3 contains 14 residues.

This chain joins TRBV18 and TRBJ1-2; no clear D. Germline values: CDR1 KGHSH, CDR2 LQKENI. The CDR3 has 14 amino acids. V lost 2 bases to trimming and J lost 3 bases, with 10 bases between them. CDR3 DNA: TGTGCCAGCTCACCATATCCGATAGACTATGGCTACACCTTC. It yields the protein CASSPYPIDYGYTF.

In its sample, this clone was seen once. The chain recombines TRBV7-7 with TRBJ2-2, with a tentative D call TRBD1 (5 bases). Germline V lookup: CDR1 SSHAT, CDR2 FNYEAQ (reference sequence). The CDR3 consists of 15 residues. Deletions cut 3 bases from V and 5 bases from J, with 13 bases between. The CDR3 nucleotides read TGTGCCAGCAGCTTTGGGCAGGGCTTTACCGGGGAGCTGTTTTTT. It specifies CASSFGQGFTGELFF.

V is TRBV6-6 and J is TRBJ2-7; 9 nucleotides line up with TRBD1. Trimming at V came to 7 bases and at J to 3 bases, leaving 10 bases not matched to a gene. This CDR3 spans 15 amino acids. From germline, CDR1 is MNHNY and CDR2 SVGAGI (reference sequence). The CDR3 reads CASTISGTGNYEQYF. CDR3 DNA sequence: TGTGCCAGCACTATATCCGGGACAGGGAACTACGAGCAGTACTTC.

This clone came up once. The gene calls are TRBV15 and TRBJ2-6; the D is unclear. This CDR3 comprises 15 residues. Trimming pared 7 bases from V and 2 bases from J, leaving 12 bases between. CDR1 and CDR2 from the germline V gene are LNHNV and YYDKDF (reference sequence). As DNA, the CDR3 is TGTGCCACCATTGCAGATAAGACTGGGGCCAACGTCCTGACTTTC. Translation gives CATIADKTGANVLTF.

J is TRBJ2-3 and V is TRBV5-1, with 14 nucleotides matching TRBD2. Germline CDR1 and CDR2: SGHRS and YFSETQ. The CDR3 length is 15 residues. Losses at the gene ends were 7 bases for V and 5 bases for J; bases not matched to a gene: 6. The CDR3 DNA is TGCGCCAGCTGCGCCGGGACTAGCGGGGGAGATACGCAGTATTTT. As protein: CASCAGTSGGDTQYF.

The gene calls are TRBV6-1 and TRBJ1-5; D is perhaps TRBD1 (6 bases). CDR1 is MNHNS and CDR2 is SASEGT in the germline V gene. The CDR3 is 14 amino acids. The V end lost 5 bases, the J end lost 5 bases, and 13 bases lay between the germline ends. The CDR3 nucleotides read TGTGCCAGCAGTAGAGGGGGTGGAGATCAGCCCCAGCATTTT. Translating it yields CASSRGGGDQPQHF.

CDR3 DNA: TGTGCCAGCAGCATTGGACTAGCGGGGGGACTGTACCAAGAGACCCAGTACTTC. It is translated as CASSIGLAGGLYQETQYF. The rearrangement joins TRBV5-4 to TRBJ2-5, with 14 bases aligning to TRBD2. The germline V gene encodes CDR1 SGHNT and CDR2 YYREEE (reference sequence). Trimming removed 4 bases from V and 0 bases from J; junction bases left unmatched: 8. This CDR3 is built from 18 residues.

V gene TRBV9 combines with J gene TRBJ2-3; TRBD2 might be the D (5 bases). Trimming removed 3 bases from V and 4 bases from J, with 6 bases in between. The CDR3 is 12 amino acids. The V gene's germline CDR1 is SGDLS and CDR2 YYNGEE. The CDR3 reads CASSGAADTQYF. Written as DNA, the CDR3 is TGTGCCAGCAGCGGAGCGGCAGATACGCAGTATTTT.

The chain combines TRBV15 with TRBJ2-1; perhaps TRBD2 as D (5 bases). This CDR3 region has 15 residues. V lost 5 bases, J lost 3 bases, and 14 bases lay in between. Germline V lookup: CDR1 LNHNV, CDR2 YYDKDF (reference sequence). CDR3 in DNA: TGTGCCACCAGCCCAGCCCGTGAGGGCTACAATGAGCAGTTCTTC. Encoded protein: CATSPAREGYNEQFF. The full variable domain, in which reference TRBV15 and TRBJ2-1 provide the parts outside the CDR3, is DAMVIQNPRYQVTQFGKPVTLSCSQTLNHNVMYWYQQKSSQAPKLLFHYYDKDFNNEADTPDNFQSRRPNTSFCFLDIRSPGLGDTAMYLCATSPAREGYNEQFFGPGTRLTVL.

This clone has only a few counts. V and J are TRBV2 and TRBJ1-5; D is unresolved. The V end lost 6 bases, the J end lost 4 bases, and 13 bases lay between the germline ends. The CDR3 sequence is 14 residues long. Germline V lookup: CDR1 SNHLY, CDR2 FYNNEI. The CDR3 reads CASRTWEGNQPQHF. For the CDR3, the DNA is TGTGCCAGCAGGACGTGGGAGGGAAATCAGCCCCAGCATTTT.

V is TRBV19 and J is TRBJ1-1; 9 nucleotides match TRBD1. V shed 6 bases, J shed 4 bases, and the junction held 3 bases outside the gene matches. Germline V CDR1 and CDR2: LNHDA, SQIVND (reference sequence). The CDR3 runs 13 residues. The DNA for the CDR3 is TGTGCCAGTAGGGGACAGGGAAGCACTGAAGCTTTCTTT. Protein product: CASRGQGSTEAFF.

The chain combines TRBV10-3 with TRBJ2-5, with TRBD1 as a possible D gene (5 bases). There are 11 residues in the CDR3. Germline V gene data show CDR1 as ENHRY and CDR2 as SYGVKD. Trimming shortened V by 7 bases and J by 5 bases, and 8 bases separated the two germline ends. The CDR3 region is CAIKAGETQYF. The DNA of the CDR3 is TGTGCCATCAAGGCAGGGGAGACCCAGTACTTC.

This chain uses TRBV5-4 with TRBJ2-5; TRBD1 matches at 7 bases. The CDR3 is 14 amino acids. The germline CDR1 and CDR2 sequences are SGHNT and YYREEE (reference sequence). V dropped 4 bases and J dropped 5; count of bases not matched to a gene: 8. The chain's CDR3 is CASSPTTGSETQYF. The CDR3 region has the DNA TGTGCCAGCAGCCCGACGACAGGGTCGGAGACCCAGTACTTC.

This chain links TRBV5-1 with TRBJ1-1; 9 nucleotides align to TRBD1. Germline trimming cut 4 bases from V and 0 bases from J; bases unmatched to any gene: 7. Germline V gene sequence: CDR1 SGHRS, CDR2 YFSETQ. This CDR3 has 16 residues. The CDR3, as DNA: TGCGCCAGCAGCGGCAGACAGGGGGTCATGAACACTGAAGCTTTCTTT. Residues: CASSGRQGVMNTEAFF.

V gene TRBV7-2 combines with J gene TRBJ2-3; D is unclear. The V end was cut by 5 bases, the J end by 6 bases, with 15 bases between. Germline V gives CDR1 SGHTA, CDR2 FQGNSA. The CDR3 length is 14 residues. This chain's CDR3 is CASSGQPGGDTQYF. In DNA form, the CDR3 reads TGTGCCAGCAGCGGGCAGCCAGGTGGGGATACGCAGTATTTT. Full variable domain (rest looked up from reference TRBV7-2 and TRBJ2-3): GAGVSQSPSNKVTEKGKDVELRCDPISGHTALYWYRQSLGQGLEFLIYFQGNSAPDKSGLPSDRFSAERTGGSVSTLTIQRTQQEDSAVYLCASSGQPGGDTQYFGPGTRLTVL.

The rearrangement links TRBV5-1 to TRBJ1-3, with D perhaps matching TRBD1 (5 bases). The germline V gene encodes CDR1 SGHRS and CDR2 YFSETQ. This CDR3 contains 14 residues. Trimming took off 4 bases at V and 0 bases at J, with 8 bases between the two ends. The CDR3 is CASSDGGSGNTIYF. CDR3 DNA: TGCGCCAGCAGCGACGGGGGCTCTGGAAACACCATATATTTT.

The genes are TRBV6-5 and TRBJ2-5; tentatively, D is TRBD1 (6 bases). Germline V lookup: CDR1 MNHEY, CDR2 SVGAGI. V lost 6 bases and J 2 bases, leaving 13 bases between the germline ends. The CDR3 extends over 14 amino acids. The CDR3, as DNA: TGTGCCAGCAGCCTCCGGACAGCTCAAGAGACCCAGTACTTC. Translating gives CASSLRTAQETQYF.

The chain employs TRBV6-1 and TRBJ2-5, with D unclear. Germline values: CDR1 MNHNS, CDR2 SASEGT. This CDR3 has 14 residues. Trimming removed 7 bases from V and 0 bases from J, with 12 bases in between. CDR3 protein: CASIFTRYQETQYF. Here the CDR3 DNA reads TGTGCCAGCATTTTCACTCGGTACCAAGAGACCCAGTACTTC.

The genes are TRBV5-1 and TRBJ2-7; 10 bases are shared with TRBD1. Germline V CDR1 and CDR2: SGHRS, YFSETQ. The V segment lost 4 bases and the J segment 7 bases; nucleotides outside the gene matches: 8. The CDR3 length is 14 residues. CDR3 sequence: CASSRDRGTGEQYF. The CDR3 nucleotides are TGCGCCAGCAGCCGGGACAGGGGAACGGGGGAGCAGTACTTC.

This chain links TRBV19 with TRBJ2-1; TRBD2 agrees at 7 bases. V was clipped by 1 base and J by 2 bases; unmatched bases: 8. Germline V gives CDR1 LNHDA, CDR2 SQIVND (reference sequence). The CDR3 totals 17 residues. CDR3 nucleotide sequence: TGTGCCAGTAGTATAGGGGATAGCGGGTTCACCTACAATGAGCAGTTCTTC. It codes for CASSIGDSGFTYNEQFF.

The sample holds a few counts of this clone. J is TRBJ2-3 and V is TRBV27, with D possibly TRBD2 on 6 matching bases. The CDR3 totals 15 residues. Germline V gene sequence: CDR1 MNHEY, CDR2 SMNVEV (reference sequence). V was cut by 6 bases and J by 1 base, with 14 bases left in between. The DNA for the CDR3 is TGTGCCAGCAGCAGTGGACTACCCCGCACAGATACGCAGTATTTT. The encoded protein is CASSSGLPRTDTQYF.

The chain carries TRBV5-1 and TRBJ1-3; tentatively, D is TRBD1 (5 bases). Looked up from germline, CDR1 is SGHRS and CDR2 is YFSETQ. The CDR3 extends over 16 amino acids. V was trimmed by 0 bases and J by 0 bases, leaving 10 bases between them. CDR3 protein: CASSLGGLLSGNTIYF. DNA of the CDR3: TGCGCCAGCAGCTTGGGGGGACTGCTCTCTGGAAACACCATATATTTT.

The CDR3 DNA sequence: TGTGCCAGCAAGTCCATGCAGGGCTCGAACACCGGGGAGCTGTTTTTT. It yields the protein CASKSMQGSNTGELFF. V and J are TRBV6-6 and TRBJ2-2; D may be TRBD1 (5 bases). The CDR3 has 16 amino acids. V was trimmed by 7 bases and J by 0 bases, leaving 15 bases between them. From germline, CDR1 is MNHNY and CDR2 SVGAGI (reference sequence).

This chain links TRBV2 with TRBJ2-7; 13 nucleotides align to TRBD2. The germline CDR1 and CDR2 sequences are SNHLY and FYNNEI. The CDR3 consists of 15 residues. Losses at the gene ends were 4 bases for V and 5 bases for J; bases not matched to a gene: 5. CDR3 region: CASSGTSGGAHEQYF. CDR3 coding DNA: TGTGCCAGCAGTGGTACTAGCGGGGGGGCCCACGAGCAGTACTTC.